This section outlines one T cell receptor beta chain sequence together with its context. Its matching antigen is unknown. Data came from immunoSEQ multiplex PCR; TCRdb stores just in-frame clones and leaves some out. Found here are some 65,000 clones, 71% of them singletons; the top ten hold 7.5% to 9.5%. The sample is drawn from a study of PD-1 blockade in classical Hodgkin lymphoma. Broader study findings: A significant rise in TCR diversity was seen by C4D1 for CD4+ cells but not for CD8+ cells.

With no exception, relapse followed autologous stem cell transplantation in all patients, and brentuximab vedotin exposure varied. The clonotype was recovered from a human donor with classical Hodgkin lymphoma. This specimen consisted of peripheral blood mononuclear cells (PBMCs), obtained before the second cycle of nivolumab.

DNA for the CDR3: TGTGCCAGCAGTCATTGGGGGGGAATGTCTGCCTACGAGCAGTACTTC. As protein: CASSHWGGMSAYEQYF. The rearrangement links TRBV11-2 to TRBJ2-7, with 7 bases fitting TRBD2. The germline V gene has CDR1 SGHAT and CDR2 FQNNGV. This CDR3 spans 16 amino acids. The trim removed 6 bases at V and 2 bases at J, leaving 13 bases unmatched.